Below, one T cell receptor (beta chain) is given with its context. Its target is not known. The record originates from a study of T cells in Graves' hyperthyroidism and ophthalmopathy. Graves' hyperthyroidism was deemed stable given no ophthalmopathy progression within 18 months. PBMCs were obtained from roughly 10 ml fresh peripheral blood. TCR beta CDR3 regions were amplified from RNA transcripts. Carried out on the TCR CDR3, a first-round RT-PCR used the HTBI primer set. TCRdb analysed the multiplex PCR reads with MiXCR anew, one entry per CDR3 protein. Seen here are about 560,000 distinct CDR3 sequences, over 15% observed once, and the top ten hold about 18%. Overall study results and limits: Before onset, ophthalmopathy was predicted by the model a median around 6.2 months earlier. Most clonotypes that expanded in the thyroid above 0.001 also showed up in blood.

Source material: blood. The receptor was isolated from a woman under 30 with Graves' hyperthyroidism.

The CDR3 DNA is TGCGCCAGCAGCTTGGATCCGGCCTCCCAGTTCTTC. Translation gives CASSLDPASQFF. The chain links TRBV5-1 to TRBJ2-1; D is undetermined. Between the trimmed V and J ends, which lost 0 bases and 13 bases, there was a span of 11 bases. The CDR3 has 12 residues. Germline V CDR1 and CDR2: SGHRS, YFSETQ.